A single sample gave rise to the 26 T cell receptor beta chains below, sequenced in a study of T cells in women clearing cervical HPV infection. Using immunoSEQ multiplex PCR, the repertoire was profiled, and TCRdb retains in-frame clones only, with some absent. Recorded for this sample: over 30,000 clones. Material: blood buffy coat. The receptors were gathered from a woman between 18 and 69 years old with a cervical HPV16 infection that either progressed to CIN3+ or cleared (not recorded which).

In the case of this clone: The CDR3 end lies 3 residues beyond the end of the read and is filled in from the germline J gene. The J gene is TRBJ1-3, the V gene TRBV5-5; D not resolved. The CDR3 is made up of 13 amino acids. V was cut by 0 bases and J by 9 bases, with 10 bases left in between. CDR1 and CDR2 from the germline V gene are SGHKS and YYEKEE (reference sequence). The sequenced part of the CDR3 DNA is TGTGCCAGCAGCTTGGAGCGGGGTGCCACC. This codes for CASSLERGAT. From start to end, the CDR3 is CASSLERGATIYF.

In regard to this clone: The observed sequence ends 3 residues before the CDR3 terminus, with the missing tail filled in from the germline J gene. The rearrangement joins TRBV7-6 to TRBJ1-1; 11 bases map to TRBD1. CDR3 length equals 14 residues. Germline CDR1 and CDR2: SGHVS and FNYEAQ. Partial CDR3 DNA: TGTGCCAGCAGCCAAACGTGGGGACAGGGGGGA. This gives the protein CASSQTWGQGG. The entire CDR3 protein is CASSQTWGQGGAFF.

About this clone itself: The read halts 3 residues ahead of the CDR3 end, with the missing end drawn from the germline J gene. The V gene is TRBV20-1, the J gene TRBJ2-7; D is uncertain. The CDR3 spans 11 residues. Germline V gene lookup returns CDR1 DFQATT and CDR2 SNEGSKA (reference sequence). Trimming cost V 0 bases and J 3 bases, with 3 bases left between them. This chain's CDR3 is CSARDLYEQYF. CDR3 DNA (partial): TGCAGTGCTAGAGATCTCTACGAG.

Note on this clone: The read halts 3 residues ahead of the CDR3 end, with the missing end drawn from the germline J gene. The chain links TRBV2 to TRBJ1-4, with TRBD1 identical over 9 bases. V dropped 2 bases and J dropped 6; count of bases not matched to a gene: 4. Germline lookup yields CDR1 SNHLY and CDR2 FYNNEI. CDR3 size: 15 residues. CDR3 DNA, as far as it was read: TGTGCCAGCAGTGAATGGGACAGGGCGTATGAAAAA. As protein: CASSEWDRAYEK. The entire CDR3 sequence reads CASSEWDRAYEKLFF.

The sequenced part of the CDR3 DNA is TGTGCCAGCAGCTCGGACAGGGATGGGCAAGAGACC. Its translation is CASSSDRDGQET. The complete CDR3 protein is CASSSDRDGQETQYF. The chain employs TRBV7-6 and TRBJ2-5; 8 nucleotides match TRBD1. The sequence runs out 3 residues before the end of the CDR3; the remainder is reconstructed from the germline J gene. This CDR3 contains 15 residues. Germline V gene sequence: CDR1 SGHVS, CDR2 FNYEAQ. V lost 4 bases and J lost 2; bases outside the gene matches: 6.

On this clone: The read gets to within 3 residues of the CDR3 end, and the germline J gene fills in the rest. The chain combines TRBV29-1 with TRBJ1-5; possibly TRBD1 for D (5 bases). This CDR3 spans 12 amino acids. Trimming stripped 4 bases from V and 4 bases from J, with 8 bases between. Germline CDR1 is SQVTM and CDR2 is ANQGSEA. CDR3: CSVGSGNQPQHF. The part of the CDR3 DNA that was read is TGCAGCGTTGGATCAGGGAATCAGCCC. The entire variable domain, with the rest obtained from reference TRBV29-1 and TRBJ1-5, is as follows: SAVISQKPSRDICQRGTSLTIQCQVDSQVTMMFWYRQQPGQSLTLIATANQGSEATYESGFVIDKFPISRPNLTFSTLTVSNMSPEDSSIYLCSVGSGNQPQHFGDGTRLSIL.

This CDR3 reads CASRTETSGETGELFF. The CDR3 DNA, read in part, is TGCGCCAGCAGGACTGAGACTAGCGGGGAGACCGGGGAG. The V gene is TRBV10-2, the J gene TRBJ2-2; 11 bases align to TRBD2. Coverage ceases 3 residues before the CDR3 finishes, and the germline J gene fills in the end. The germline V gene has CDR1 WSHSY and CDR2 SAAADI. The CDR3 has 16 residues. The V segment lost 6 bases and the J segment 5 bases; nucleotides outside the gene matches: 8.

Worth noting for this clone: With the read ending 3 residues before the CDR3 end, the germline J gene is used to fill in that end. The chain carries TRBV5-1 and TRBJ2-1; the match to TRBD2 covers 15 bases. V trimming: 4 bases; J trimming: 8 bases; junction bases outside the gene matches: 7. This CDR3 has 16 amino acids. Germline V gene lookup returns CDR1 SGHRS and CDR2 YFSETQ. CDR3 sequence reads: CASSQRTSGGVYEQFF. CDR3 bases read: TGCGCCAGCAGCCAGCGGACTAGCGGGGGGGTATATGAG.

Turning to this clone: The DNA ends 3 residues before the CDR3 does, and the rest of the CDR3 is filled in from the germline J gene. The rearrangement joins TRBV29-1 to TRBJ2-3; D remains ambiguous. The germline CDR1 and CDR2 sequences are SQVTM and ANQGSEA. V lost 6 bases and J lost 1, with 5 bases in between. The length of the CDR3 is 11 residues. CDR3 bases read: TGCAGCGTACACCGCACAGATACG. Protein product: CSVHRTDT. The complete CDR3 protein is CSVHRTDTQYF.

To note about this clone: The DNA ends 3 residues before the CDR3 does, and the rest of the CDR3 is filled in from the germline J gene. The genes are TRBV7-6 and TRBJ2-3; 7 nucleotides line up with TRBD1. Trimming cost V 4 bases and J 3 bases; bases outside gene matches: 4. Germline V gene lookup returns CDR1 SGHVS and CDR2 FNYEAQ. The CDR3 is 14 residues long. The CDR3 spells CASSSGGVTDTQYF. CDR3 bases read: TGTGCCAGCAGCTCAGGGGGTGTGACAGATACG. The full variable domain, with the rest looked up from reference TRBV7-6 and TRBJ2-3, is GAGVSQSPRYKVTKRGQDVALRCDPISGHVSLYWYRQALGQGPEFLTYFNYEAQQDKSGLPNDRFSAERPEGSISTLTIQRTEQRDSAMYRCASSSGGVTDTQYFGPGTRLTVL.

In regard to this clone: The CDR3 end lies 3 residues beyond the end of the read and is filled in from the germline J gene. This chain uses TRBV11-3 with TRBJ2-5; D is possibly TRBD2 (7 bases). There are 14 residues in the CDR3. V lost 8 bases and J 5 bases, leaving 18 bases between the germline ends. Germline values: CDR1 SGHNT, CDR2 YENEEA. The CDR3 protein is CASRTRGGGETQYF. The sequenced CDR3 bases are TGTGCCAGCCGGACGAGGGGGGGCGGGGAGACC. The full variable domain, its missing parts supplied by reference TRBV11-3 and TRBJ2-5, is EAGVVQSPRYKIIEKKQPVAFWCNPISGHNTLYWYLQNLGQGPELLIRYENEEAVDDSQLPKDRFSAERLKGVDSTLKIQPAELGDSAVYLCASRTRGGGETQYFGPGTRLLVL.

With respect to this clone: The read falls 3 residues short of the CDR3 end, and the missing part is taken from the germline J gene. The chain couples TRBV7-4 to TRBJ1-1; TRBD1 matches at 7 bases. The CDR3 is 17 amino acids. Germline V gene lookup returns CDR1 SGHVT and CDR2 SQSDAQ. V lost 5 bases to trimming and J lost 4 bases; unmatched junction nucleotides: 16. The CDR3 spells CASSPPRQGPSSTEAFF. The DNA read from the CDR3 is TGTGCCAGCAGCCCCCCCCGACAGGGTCCCTCGAGCACTGAA.

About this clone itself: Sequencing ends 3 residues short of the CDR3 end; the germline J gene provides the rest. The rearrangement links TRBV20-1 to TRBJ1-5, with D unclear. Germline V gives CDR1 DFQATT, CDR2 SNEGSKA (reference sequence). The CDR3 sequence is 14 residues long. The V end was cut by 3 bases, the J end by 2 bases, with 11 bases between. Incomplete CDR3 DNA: TGCAGTGCTAGTGAGAGGGCAGGCAATCAGCCC. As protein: CSASERAGNQP. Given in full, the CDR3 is CSASERAGNQPQHF.

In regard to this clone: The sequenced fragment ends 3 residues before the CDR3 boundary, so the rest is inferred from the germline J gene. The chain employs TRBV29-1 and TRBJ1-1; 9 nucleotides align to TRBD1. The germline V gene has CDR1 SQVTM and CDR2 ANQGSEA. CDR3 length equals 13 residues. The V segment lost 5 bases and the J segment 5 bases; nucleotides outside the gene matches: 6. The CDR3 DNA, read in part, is TGCAGCGTTTCTACAGGGGGCGGGACTGAA. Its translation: CSVSTGGGTE. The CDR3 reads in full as CSVSTGGGTEAFF. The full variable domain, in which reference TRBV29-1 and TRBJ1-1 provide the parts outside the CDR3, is SAVISQKPSRDICQRGTSLTIQCQVDSQVTMMFWYRQQPGQSLTLIATANQGSEATYESGFVIDKFPISRPNLTFSTLTVSNMSPEDSSIYLCSVSTGGGTEAFFGQGTRLTVV.

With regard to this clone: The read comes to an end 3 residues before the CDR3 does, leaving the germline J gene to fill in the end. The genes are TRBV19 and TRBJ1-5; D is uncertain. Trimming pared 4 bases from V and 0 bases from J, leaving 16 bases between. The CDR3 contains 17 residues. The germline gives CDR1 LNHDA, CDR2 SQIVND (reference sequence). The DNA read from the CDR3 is TGTGCCAGTAGTACCCCCCCTCGGGGTTATAGCAATCAGCCC. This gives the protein CASSTPPRGYSNQP. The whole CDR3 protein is CASSTPPRGYSNQPQHF.

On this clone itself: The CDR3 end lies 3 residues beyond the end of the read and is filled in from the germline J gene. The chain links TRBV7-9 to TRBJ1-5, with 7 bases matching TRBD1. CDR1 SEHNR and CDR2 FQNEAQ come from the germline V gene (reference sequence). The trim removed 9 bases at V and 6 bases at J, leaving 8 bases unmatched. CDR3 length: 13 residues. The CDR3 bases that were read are TGTGCCAGTTCTACAGGGGTAGGTCAGCCC. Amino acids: CASSTGVGQP. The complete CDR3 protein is CASSTGVGQPQHF.

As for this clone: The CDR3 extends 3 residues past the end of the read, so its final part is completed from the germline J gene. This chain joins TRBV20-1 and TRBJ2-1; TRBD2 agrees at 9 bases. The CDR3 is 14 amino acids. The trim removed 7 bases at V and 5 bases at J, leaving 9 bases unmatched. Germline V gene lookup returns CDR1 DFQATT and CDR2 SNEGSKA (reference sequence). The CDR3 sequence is CSVTERGVNNEQFF. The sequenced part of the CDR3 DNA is TGCAGTGTTACAGAGCGGGGGGTGAACAATGAG.

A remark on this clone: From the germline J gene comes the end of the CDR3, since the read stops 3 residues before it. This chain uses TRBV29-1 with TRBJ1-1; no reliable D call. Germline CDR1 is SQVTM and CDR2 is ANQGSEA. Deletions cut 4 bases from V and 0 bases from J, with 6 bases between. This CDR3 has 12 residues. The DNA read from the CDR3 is TGCAGCGTTGCCCATTTGAACACTGAA. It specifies CSVAHLNTE. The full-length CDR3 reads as CSVAHLNTEAFF.

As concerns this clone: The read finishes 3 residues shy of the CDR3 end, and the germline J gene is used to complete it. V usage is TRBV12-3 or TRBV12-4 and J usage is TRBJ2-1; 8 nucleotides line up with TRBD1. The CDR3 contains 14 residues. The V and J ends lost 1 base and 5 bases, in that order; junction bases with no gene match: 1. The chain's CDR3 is CASSLGTGNNEQFF. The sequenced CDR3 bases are TGTGCCAGCAGTTTAGGGACAGGGAACAATGAG.

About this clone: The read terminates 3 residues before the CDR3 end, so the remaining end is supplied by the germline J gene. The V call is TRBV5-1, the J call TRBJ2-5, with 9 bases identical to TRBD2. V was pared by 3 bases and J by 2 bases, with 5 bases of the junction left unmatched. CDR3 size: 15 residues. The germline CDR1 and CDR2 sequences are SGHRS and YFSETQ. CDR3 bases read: TGCGCCAGCAGCTCGAGCGGGGGGCCTCAAGAGACC. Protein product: CASSSSGGPQET. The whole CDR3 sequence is CASSSSGGPQETQYF.

The CDR3 bases that were read are TGTGCCAGCAGCCCGGGGGACAGCCATATCTATGGC. Residues: CASSPGDSHIYG. The whole CDR3 protein is CASSPGDSHIYGYTF. The V and J genes are TRBV11-2 and TRBJ1-2, with 7 bases identical to TRBD1. Coverage ceases 3 residues before the CDR3 finishes, and the germline J gene fills in the end. The CDR3 runs 15 residues. The V and J ends lost 5 bases and 4 bases, in that order; junction bases with no gene match: 10. Germline CDR1 and CDR2: SGHAT and FQNNGV. The complete variable domain, with remaining parts taken from reference TRBV11-2 and TRBJ1-2, reads EAGVAQSPRYKIIEKRQSVAFWCNPISGHATLYWYQQILGQGPKLLIQFQNNGVVDDSQLPKDRFSAERLKGVDSTLKIQPAKLEDSAVYLCASSPGDSHIYGYTFGSGTRLTVV.

The CDR3 protein is CSAKRQGRETQYF. Partial CDR3 DNA: TGCAGTGCTAAAAGACAGGGGAGAGAGACC. This chain connects TRBV20-1 to TRBJ2-5; 8 bases fit TRBD1. The read gets to within 3 residues of the CDR3 end, and the germline J gene fills in the rest. Germline V gives CDR1 DFQATT, CDR2 SNEGSKA (reference sequence). J gave up 4 bases and V 4 bases, and 5 bases lay outside the gene matches. The CDR3 spans 13 residues.

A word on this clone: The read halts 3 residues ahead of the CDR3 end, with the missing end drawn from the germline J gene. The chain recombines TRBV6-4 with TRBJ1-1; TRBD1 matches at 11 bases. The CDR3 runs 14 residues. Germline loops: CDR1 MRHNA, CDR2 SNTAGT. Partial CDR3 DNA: TGTGCCAGCAGTGAGCAAGGGACAGGGGGAGAA. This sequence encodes CASSEQGTGGE. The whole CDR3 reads CASSEQGTGGEAFF.

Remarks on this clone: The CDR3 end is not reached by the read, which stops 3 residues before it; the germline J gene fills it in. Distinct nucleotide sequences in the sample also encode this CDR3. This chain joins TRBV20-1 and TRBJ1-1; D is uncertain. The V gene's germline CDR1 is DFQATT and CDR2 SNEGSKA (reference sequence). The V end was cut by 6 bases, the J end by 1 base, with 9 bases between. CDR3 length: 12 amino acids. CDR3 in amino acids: CSARSGNTEAFF. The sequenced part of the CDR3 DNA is TGCAGTGCCCGCAGTGGGAACACTGAA.

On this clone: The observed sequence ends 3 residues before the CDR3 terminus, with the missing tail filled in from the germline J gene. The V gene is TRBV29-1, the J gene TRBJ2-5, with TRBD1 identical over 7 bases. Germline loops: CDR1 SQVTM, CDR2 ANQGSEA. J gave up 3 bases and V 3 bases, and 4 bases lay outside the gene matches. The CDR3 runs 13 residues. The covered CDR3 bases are TGCAGCGTTGATGGGGACAGAAAAGAGACC. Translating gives CSVDGDRKET. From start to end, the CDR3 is CSVDGDRKETQYF.

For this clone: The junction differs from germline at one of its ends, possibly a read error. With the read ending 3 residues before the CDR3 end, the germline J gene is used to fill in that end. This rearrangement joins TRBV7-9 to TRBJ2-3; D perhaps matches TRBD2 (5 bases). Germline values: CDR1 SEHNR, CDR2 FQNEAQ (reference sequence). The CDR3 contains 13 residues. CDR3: CAGRTGSTETQYF. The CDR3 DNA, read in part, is TGTGCCGGCCGGACGGGGAGCACAGAGACG.